This T cell receptor (beta chain) appears in the sequencing data of a study of cytomegalovirus exposure and HLA in healthy donors. The PCR made use of 60 Vbeta and 13 Jbeta primers. The assay was immunoSEQ multiplex PCR, and TCRdb's table has in-frame clones only and misses some. The sample shows over 150,000 clones, 84% of them seen only once. This TCR was sampled from a boy younger than 10 in good health and CMV-seronegative. Specimen: PBMCs.

The CDR3 reads CASTSMGRGFYSNQPQHF. The DNA of the CDR3 is TGTGCCAGCACCTCCATGGGCAGGGGGTTCTATAGCAATCAGCCCCAGCATTTT. V is TRBV28 and J is TRBJ1-5; 7 bases are a match to TRBD1. The germline V gene encodes CDR1 MDHEN and CDR2 SYDVKM. V trimming: 7 bases; J trimming: 0 bases; junction bases outside the gene matches: 15. The CDR3 runs to 18 residues. The full variable domain, completed using reference TRBV28 and TRBJ1-5, is DVKVTQSSRYLVKRTGEKVFLECVQDMDHENMFWYRQDPGLGLRLIYFSYDVKMKEKGDIPEGYSVSREKKERFSLILESASTNQTSMYLCASTSMGRGFYSNQPQHFGDGTRLSIL.